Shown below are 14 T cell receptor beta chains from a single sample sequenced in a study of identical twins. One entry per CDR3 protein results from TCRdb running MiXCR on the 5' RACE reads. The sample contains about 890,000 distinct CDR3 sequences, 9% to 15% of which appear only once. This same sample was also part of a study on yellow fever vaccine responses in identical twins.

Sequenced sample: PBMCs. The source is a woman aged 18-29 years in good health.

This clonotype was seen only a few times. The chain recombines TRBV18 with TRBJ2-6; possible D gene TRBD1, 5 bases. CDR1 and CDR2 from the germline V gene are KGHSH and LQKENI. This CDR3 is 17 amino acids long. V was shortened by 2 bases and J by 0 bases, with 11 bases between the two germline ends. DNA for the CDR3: TGTGCCAGCTCACCATTTACAGGCAGCTCTGGGGCCAACGTCCTGACTTTC. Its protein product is CASSPFTGSSGANVLTF.

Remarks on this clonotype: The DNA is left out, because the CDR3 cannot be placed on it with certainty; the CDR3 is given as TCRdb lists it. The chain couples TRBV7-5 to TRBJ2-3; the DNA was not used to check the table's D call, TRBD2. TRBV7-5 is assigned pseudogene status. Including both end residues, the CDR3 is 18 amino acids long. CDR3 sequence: CISVSDKRAGGPTDTQYF.

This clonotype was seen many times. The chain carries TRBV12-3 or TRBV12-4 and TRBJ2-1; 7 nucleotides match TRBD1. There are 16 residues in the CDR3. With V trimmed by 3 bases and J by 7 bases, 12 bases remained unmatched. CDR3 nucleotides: TGTGCCAGCAGTTTGAGTCGGCAGGGGGTCATGAATGAGCAGTTCTTC. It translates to CASSLSRQGVMNEQFF.

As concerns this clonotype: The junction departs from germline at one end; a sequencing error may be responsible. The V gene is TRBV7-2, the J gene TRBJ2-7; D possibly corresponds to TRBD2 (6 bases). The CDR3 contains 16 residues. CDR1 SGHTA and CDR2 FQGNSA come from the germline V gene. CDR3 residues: CASSLASSGYPNEQYF. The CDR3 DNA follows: TGTGCCAGCAGCCTAGCCAGCAGCGGGTATCCGAACGAGCAGTACTTC.

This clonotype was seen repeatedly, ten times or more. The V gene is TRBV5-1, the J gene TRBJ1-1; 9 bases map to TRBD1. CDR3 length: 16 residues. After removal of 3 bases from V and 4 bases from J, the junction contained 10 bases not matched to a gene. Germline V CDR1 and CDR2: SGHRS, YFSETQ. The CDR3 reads CASSYYGQGPSTEAFF. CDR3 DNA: TGCGCCAGCAGCTACTATGGACAGGGGCCTAGCACTGAAGCTTTCTTT.

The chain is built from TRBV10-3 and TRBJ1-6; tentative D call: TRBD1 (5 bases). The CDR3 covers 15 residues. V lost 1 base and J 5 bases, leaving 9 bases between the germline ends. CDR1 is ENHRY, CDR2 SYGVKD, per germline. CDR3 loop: CAISEFGGDNSPLHF. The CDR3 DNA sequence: TGTGCCATCAGTGAGTTTGGAGGGGATAATTCACCCCTCCACTTT.

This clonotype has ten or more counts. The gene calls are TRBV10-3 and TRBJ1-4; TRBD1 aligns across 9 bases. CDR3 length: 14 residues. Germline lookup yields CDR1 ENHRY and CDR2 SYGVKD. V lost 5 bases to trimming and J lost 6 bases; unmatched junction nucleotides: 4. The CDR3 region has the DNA TGTGCCATCAGTCGGACAGGGGCGGATGAAAAACTGTTTTTT. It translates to CAISRTGADEKLFF.

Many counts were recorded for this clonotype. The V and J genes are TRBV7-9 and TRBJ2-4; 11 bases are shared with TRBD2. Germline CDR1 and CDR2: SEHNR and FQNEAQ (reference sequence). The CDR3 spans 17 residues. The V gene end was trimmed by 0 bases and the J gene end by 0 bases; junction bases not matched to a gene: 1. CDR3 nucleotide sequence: TGTGCCAGCAGCTTAGCACTAGCGGGGGCAGCCAAAAACATTCAGTACTTC. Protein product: CASSLALAGAAKNIQYF.

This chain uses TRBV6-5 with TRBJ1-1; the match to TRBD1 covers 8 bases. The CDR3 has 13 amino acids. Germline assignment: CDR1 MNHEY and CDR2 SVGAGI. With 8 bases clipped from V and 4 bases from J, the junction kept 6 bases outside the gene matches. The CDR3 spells CASWDRSGTEAFF. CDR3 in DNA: TGTGCCAGCTGGGACAGGTCGGGCACTGAAGCTTTCTTT.

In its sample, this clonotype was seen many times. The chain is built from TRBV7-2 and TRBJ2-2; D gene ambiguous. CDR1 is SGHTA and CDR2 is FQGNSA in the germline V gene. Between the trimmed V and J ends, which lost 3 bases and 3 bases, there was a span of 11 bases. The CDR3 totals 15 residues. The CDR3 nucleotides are TGTGCCAGCAGCTTTCGGACCCTTGACACCGGGGAGCTGTTTTTT. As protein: CASSFRTLDTGELFF.

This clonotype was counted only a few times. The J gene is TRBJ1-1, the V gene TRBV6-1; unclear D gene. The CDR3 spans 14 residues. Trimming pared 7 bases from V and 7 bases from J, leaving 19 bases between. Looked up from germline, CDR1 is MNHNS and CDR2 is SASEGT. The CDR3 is CASNPTRNKHEAFF. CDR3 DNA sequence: TGTGCCAGCAATCCGACTCGGAACAAGCATGAAGCTTTCTTT.

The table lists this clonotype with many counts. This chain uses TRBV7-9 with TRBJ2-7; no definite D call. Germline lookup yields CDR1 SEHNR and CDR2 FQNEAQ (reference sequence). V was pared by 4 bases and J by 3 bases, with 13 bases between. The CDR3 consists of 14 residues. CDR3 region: CASSSFGQSYEQYF. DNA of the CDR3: TGTGCCAGCAGCTCTTTCGGGCAGAGCTACGAGCAGTACTTC.

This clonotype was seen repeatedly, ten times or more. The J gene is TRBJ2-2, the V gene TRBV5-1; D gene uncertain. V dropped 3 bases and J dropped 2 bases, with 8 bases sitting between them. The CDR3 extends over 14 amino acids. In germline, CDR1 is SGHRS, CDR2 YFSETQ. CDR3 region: CASSSWANTGELFF. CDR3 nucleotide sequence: TGCGCCAGCAGCTCTTGGGCAAACACCGGGGAGCTGTTTTTT.

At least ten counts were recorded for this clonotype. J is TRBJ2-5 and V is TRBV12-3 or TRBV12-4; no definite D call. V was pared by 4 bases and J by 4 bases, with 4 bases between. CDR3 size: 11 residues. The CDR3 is CASSSSETQYF. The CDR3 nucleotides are TGTGCCAGCAGTTCATCAGAGACCCAGTACTTC.